Shown below are 6 T cell receptor beta chains from a single sample sequenced in a study of cytomegalovirus exposure and HLA in healthy donors. With 60 Vbeta and 13 Jbeta primers, the PCR was carried out. Profiling relied on immunoSEQ multiplex PCR, and the TCRdb table lists in-frame clones only, not all of them. This table has tens of thousands of clones, 50% to 75% appearing once. The sequenced sample consisted of PBMCs. The source of these receptors is a man between 25 and 39 years old in good health and CMV-seronegative.

This clone was detected a few times. The chain uses TRBV10-3 and TRBJ1-1; weak D call: TRBD1 (5 bases). This CDR3 comprises 13 residues. CDR1 and CDR2 from the germline V gene are ENHRY and SYGVKD. V lost 7 bases, J lost 1 base, and 10 bases lay in between. CDR3 loop: CAIMQGGNTEAFF. The CDR3 region has the DNA TGTGCCATCATGCAGGGAGGGAACACTGAAGCTTTCTTT.

The genes are TRBV7-3 and TRBJ2-3; TRBD2 agrees at 8 bases. The germline gives CDR1 SGHTA, CDR2 FQGTGA. The CDR3 consists of 18 residues. The ends lost 5 bases at V and 2 bases at J; junction bases unmatched: 15. CDR3 DNA: TGTGCCAGCAGCCCCGGGGCCAGCGGGAGCCTTATCACAGATACGCAGTATTTT. Its protein is CASSPGASGSLITDTQYF.

This clone was seen more than once but under ten times. The chain joins TRBV5-5 to TRBJ2-7, with D possibly TRBD1 on 6 matching bases. Trimming removed 2 bases at V and 0 bases at J, with 9 bases between. The CDR3 runs 14 residues. CDR1 is SGHKS and CDR2 is YYEKEE in the germline V gene (reference sequence). The CDR3 DNA sequence: TGTGCCAGCAGCTTAGGACAGTACTCCTACGAGCAGTACTTC. It specifies CASSLGQYSYEQYF.

Remarks on this clone: At one boundary the junction diverges from the germline segment, which might be a read error. CDR3 in DNA: TGTTCCAGCAGCTTGGAAGGGAGTTTCAGCACAGATACGCAGTATTTT. It codes for CSSSLEGSFSTDTQYF. This chain connects TRBV7-9 to TRBJ2-3; perhaps TRBD2 as D (5 bases). The V gene's germline CDR1 is SEHNR and CDR2 FQNEAQ (reference sequence). This CDR3 spans 16 amino acids.

V and J are TRBV7-3 and TRBJ1-1; 9 nucleotides match TRBD1. This CDR3 contains 15 residues. Germline trimming cut 0 bases from V and 4 bases from J; bases unmatched to any gene: 3. Germline-derived CDR1 and CDR2 are SGHTA and FQGTGA. The CDR3 DNA sequence: TGTGCCAGCAGCTTAACGGGACAGGGTTTCACTGAAGCTTTCTTT. This codes for CASSLTGQGFTEAFF. Based on the CDR3 plus reference TRBV7-3 and TRBJ1-1, the full variable domain is GAGVSQTPSNKVTEKGKYVELRCDPISGHTALYWYRQSLGQGPEFLIYFQGTGAADDSGLPNDRFFAVRPEGSVSTLKIQRTERGDSAVYLCASSLTGQGFTEAFFGQGTRLTVV.

V and J are TRBV6-4 and TRBJ2-3; perhaps TRBD2 as D (7 bases). This CDR3 is 14 amino acids long. Germline lookup yields CDR1 MRHNA and CDR2 SNTAGT. With 6 bases removed from V and 6 bases from J, the gap between germline ends came to 16 bases. Written as DNA, the CDR3 is TGTGCCAGCAGGGAGGGGGGGCAAAGGGATACGCAGTATTTT. This encodes CASREGGQRDTQYF.